The rows below give T cell receptor beta chains drawn from one sample of a study of T-cell memory formation after mild COVID-19. A single record per CDR3 protein comes from TCRdb applying MiXCR to the 5' RACE reads. The sample lists under 350,000 distinct CDR3 sequences; about 17% were seen once. The sequenced sample was PBMCs or a T cell subset sorted from them (not recorded which). Receptors were obtained from a man younger than 35 who had mild COVID-19 (a few samples of this study predate the infection). Cell type and time point are not known. Both conserved end residues are trimmed from each CDR3.

TRBV10-3	TRBJ1-1	AISVGSTEAF
TRBV7-9	TRBJ1-5	ASGQGSNQPQH
TRBV7-2	TRBJ1-1	ASSLSRSMNTEAF
TRBV4-1	TRBJ1-1	ASSKDREPEAF
TRBV5-1	TRBJ2-2	ASRKAGTNTGELF
TRBV9	TRBJ1-4	ASSVRPNLATNEKLF
TRBV12-3/TRBV12-4	TRBJ1-1	ASSSRRTNTEAF
TRBV29-1	TRBJ2-5	STRETQY
TRBV28	TRBJ2-1	ASSSPAGANEQF
TRBV5-1	TRBJ2-1	ASSLGPAHSSYNEQF
TRBV7-2	TRBJ2-1	ASSLEDGVRVKF
TRBV6-5	TRBJ2-3	ASSYYGAGGWTDTQY
TRBV6-6	TRBJ1-5	ASTRDRGPGSNQPQH
TRBV5-1	TRBJ2-3	ASSWTFGTDTQY
TRBV27	TRBJ1-5	ASSEDGNQPQH
TRBV5-1	TRBJ2-1	ASSLGRQGGNEQF
TRBV30	TRBJ1-3	AWRLGNTIY
TRBV4-3	TRBJ2-5	ASSQTSGGRETQY
TRBV7-6	TRBJ1-1	ASSFYLGTEAF
TRBV20-1	TRBJ1-1	SAALRENTEAF
TRBV7-2	TRBJ2-7	ASSLQTGRD
TRBV27	TRBJ1-6	ASSLEGRENSPLH
TRBV12-3/TRBV12-4	TRBJ1-4	ASRSQGRANEKLF
TRBV12-3/TRBV12-4	TRBJ2-2	ASSNAPQVLLYRELF
TRBV7-9	TRBJ1-2	ASSLGRGDGYT
TRBV27	TRBJ2-2	ASRPGVRTGELF
TRBV5-1	TRBJ1-2	ASSAIGNYGYT
TRBV19	TRBJ2-1	ASDMGTSGHNEQF
TRBV5-1	TRBJ2-1	ASSLASTSGGYNEQF
TRBV5-1	TRBJ1-2	ASSLSPDSSGYT
TRBV12-3/TRBV12-4	TRBJ1-5	ASRRTGGNQPQH
TRBV11-3	TRBJ2-1	ASSLTSGGTNEQF
TRBV7-3	TRBJ1-6	ASSLTVDSPLH
TRBV5-1	TRBJ2-1	ASSLQGMSYNEQF
TRBV7-2	TRBJ2-7	ASSFHLGQVQQY
TRBV6-1	TRBJ1-1	ASSGWGDTEAF
TRBV7-9	TRBJ2-1	ASSRTSTYTSEQF
TRBV6-5	TRBJ2-2	ASSPGTGVTGELF
TRBV7-3	TRBJ2-2	ASSPQSREVGELF
TRBV7-9	TRBJ2-2	ASSGLADDTGELF
TRBV5-1	TRBJ1-2	ASSLIYRDGYT
TRBV2	TRBJ2-3	ASSRRGARVYTDTQY
TRBV15	TRBJ2-5	ATSREQRGGETQY
TRBV7-2	TRBJ2-2	ASSAYLGQTNTGELF
TRBV4-1	TRBJ2-1	ASSHLGLLQF
TRBV27	TRBJ2-3	ASRGQGSDTQY
TRBV7-2	TRBJ2-1	ASSSRGQSSYNEQF
TRBV29-1	TRBJ2-3	SVEDARLMATDTQY